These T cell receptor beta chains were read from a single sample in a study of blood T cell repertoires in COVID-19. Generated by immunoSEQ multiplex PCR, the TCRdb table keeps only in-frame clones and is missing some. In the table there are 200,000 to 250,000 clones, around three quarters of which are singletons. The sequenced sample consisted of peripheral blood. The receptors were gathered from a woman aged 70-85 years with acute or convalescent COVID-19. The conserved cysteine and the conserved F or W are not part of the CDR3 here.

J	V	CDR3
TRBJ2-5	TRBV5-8	ASSLGTGGDGETQY
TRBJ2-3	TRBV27	ASSSQGDTQY
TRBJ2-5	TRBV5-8	ASSLATSGAWETQY
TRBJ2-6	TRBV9	ASSVAGVPLGLT
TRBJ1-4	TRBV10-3	AISESSGGAEKLF
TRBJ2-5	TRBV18	ASSPPGGLETQY
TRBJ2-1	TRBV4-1	ASSRLVGNEQF
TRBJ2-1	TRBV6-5	ASIRPQSNEQF
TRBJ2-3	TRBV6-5	ASRLGQGATDTQY
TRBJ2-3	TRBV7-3	ASSSTSGGAATQY